Listed below are T cell receptor beta chains from one sample, sequenced in a study of human T cells and chemical hapten exposure. TCRdb re-derived calls from the RACE reads in MiXCR, one entry per CDR3 protein. The sample has tens of thousands of distinct CDR3 sequences; about 9% are singletons. Sequencing input: whole blood. The receptors here all came from a male donor in good health. Some clones in this sample may be carry-over from other donors' samples. CDR3s include the opening cysteine and the closing phenylalanine or tryptophan. D genes are given only for firm matches. Expanded clones get a size class; other rows say once, few or many, or leave the size out.

cdr3_aa: CASSYSSPGQPNTGELFF
cdr3_nt: TGTGCCAGCAGTTACTCGAGCCCGGGACAACCGAACACCGGGGAGCTGTTTTTT
clone_size: few
j_call: TRBJ2-2
d_call: -
v_call: TRBV6-5

cdr3_aa: CASRIQETGYEQYF
cdr3_nt: TGTGCCAGCAGAATTCAAGAGACGGGGTACGAGCAGTACTTC
clone_size: few
j_call: TRBJ2-7
d_call: -
v_call: TRBV5-5

cdr3_aa: CASSLGQGGSPLHF
cdr3_nt: TGTGCCAGCAGTTTGGGCCAGGGTGGTTCACCCCTCCACTTT
clone_size: many
j_call: TRBJ1-6
d_call: -
v_call: TRBV12-3/TRBV12-4

cdr3_aa: CASSPRRSGSTEAFF
cdr3_nt: TGTGCCAGCAGTCCTCGGCGGTCAGGGAGCACTGAAGCTTTCTTT
clone_size: few
j_call: TRBJ1-1
d_call: -
v_call: TRBV6-5

cdr3_aa: CASSQETGAEAFF
cdr3_nt: TGTGCCAGCAGCCAAGAAACGGGGGCCGAAGCTTTCTTT
clone_size: -
j_call: TRBJ1-1
d_call: -
v_call: TRBV14

cdr3_aa: CASSPTGQGTAFF
cdr3_nt: TGTGCCAGCAGCCCGACGGGACAGGGCACAGCTTTCTTT
clone_size: few
j_call: TRBJ1-1
d_call: TRBD1
v_call: TRBV12-3/TRBV12-4

cdr3_aa: CASSEPDRGKTQYF
cdr3_nt: TGTGCCAGCAGTGAACCGGACAGGGGAAAGACCCAGTACTTC
clone_size: few
j_call: TRBJ2-5
d_call: TRBD1
v_call: TRBV6-2/TRBV6-3

cdr3_aa: CASSALLPGQGATEQFF
cdr3_nt: TGTGCCAGTAGTGCCTTACTTCCGGGACAGGGGGCCACGGAGCAGTTCTTC
clone_size: once
j_call: TRBJ2-1
d_call: TRBD1
v_call: TRBV19

cdr3_aa: CASSSQADLSTDTQYF
cdr3_nt: TGTGCCAGCAGCAGCCAGGCCGACCTTTCCACAGATACGCAGTATTTT
clone_size: many
j_call: TRBJ2-3
d_call: -
v_call: TRBV2

cdr3_aa: CASGFWTGTRGDTEAFF
cdr3_nt: TGTGCTAGTGGTTTTTGGACAGGGACGAGGGGAGACACTGAAGCTTTCTTT
clone_size: -
j_call: TRBJ1-1
d_call: TRBD1
v_call: TRBV12-5

cdr3_aa: CASSSDPPDSEAFF
cdr3_nt: TGTGCCAGCAGTTCAGACCCACCCGACTCTGAAGCTTTCTTT
clone_size: -
j_call: TRBJ1-1
d_call: -
v_call: TRBV7-9

cdr3_aa: CASSPGKGRTGELFF
cdr3_nt: TGTGCCAGCAGCCCGGGAAAGGGAAGAACCGGGGAGCTGTTTTTT
clone_size: once
j_call: TRBJ2-2
d_call: -
v_call: TRBV7-9

cdr3_aa: CASSLVGDRFGYEQYF
cdr3_nt: TGTGCCAGCAGCTTAGTGGGTGACAGGTTCGGCTACGAGCAGTACTTC
clone_size: -
j_call: TRBJ2-7
d_call: -
v_call: TRBV7-9

cdr3_aa: CSATRQGDQPQHF
cdr3_nt: TGCAGTGCTACCAGACAGGGCGATCAGCCCCAGCATTTT
clone_size: few
j_call: TRBJ1-5
d_call: TRBD1
v_call: TRBV20-1

cdr3_aa: CASSYGTASASTDTQYF
cdr3_nt: TGTGCCAGCAGTTACGGGACCGCAAGCGCTAGCACAGATACGCAGTATTTT
clone_size: many
j_call: TRBJ2-3
d_call: -
v_call: TRBV6-5

cdr3_aa: CASSLEGTGGADYGYTF
cdr3_nt: TGTGCCAGCAGCTTAGAGGGGACAGGGGGCGCAGACTATGGCTACACCTTC
clone_size: few
j_call: TRBJ1-2
d_call: TRBD1
v_call: TRBV7-9

cdr3_aa: CASSRLQGIETQYF
cdr3_nt: TGTGCCAGCAGCCGCCTCCAGGGGATCGAGACCCAGTACTTC
clone_size: few
j_call: TRBJ2-5
d_call: -
v_call: TRBV14

cdr3_aa: CASSLNPGTDTQYF
cdr3_nt: TGTGCCAGCTCACTTAATCCCGGCACAGATACGCAGTATTTT
clone_size: few
j_call: TRBJ2-3
d_call: -
v_call: TRBV18

cdr3_aa: CASTRTSGNQETQYF
cdr3_nt: TGTGCCAGCACCCGGACTAGCGGGAATCAAGAGACCCAGTACTTC
clone_size: many
j_call: TRBJ2-5
d_call: TRBD2
v_call: TRBV6-6

cdr3_aa: CAWSELRYNYGYTF
cdr3_nt: TGTGCCTGGAGCGAACTACGGTATAACTATGGCTACACCTTC
clone_size: few
j_call: TRBJ1-2
d_call: -
v_call: TRBV30

cdr3_aa: CSVLQGVTEQFF
cdr3_nt: TGCAGCGTTCTCCAGGGGGTGACTGAGCAGTTCTTC
clone_size: few
j_call: TRBJ2-1
d_call: TRBD1
v_call: TRBV29-1

cdr3_aa: CSARAPTGFSYEQYF
cdr3_nt: TGCAGTGCTAGAGCCCCGACAGGGTTCTCCTACGAGCAGTACTTC
clone_size: many
j_call: TRBJ2-7
d_call: TRBD1
v_call: TRBV20-1

cdr3_aa: CASRTDGYEQYF
cdr3_nt: TGTGCCAGCAGGACGGACGGATACGAGCAGTACTTC
clone_size: -
j_call: TRBJ2-7
d_call: -
v_call: TRBV2

cdr3_aa: CASSLADRGNQPQHF
cdr3_nt: TGTGCCAGCAGCTTAGCCGACAGGGGGAATCAGCCCCAGCATTTT
clone_size: few
j_call: TRBJ1-5
d_call: TRBD1
v_call: TRBV7-2

cdr3_aa: CASSSARGPQSIYGYTF
cdr3_nt: TGTGCCAGCAGCTCAGCCAGGGGGCCACAATCCATCTATGGCTACACCTTC
clone_size: -
j_call: TRBJ1-2
d_call: TRBD1
v_call: TRBV11-2

cdr3_aa: CASSRGQRNEKLFF
cdr3_nt: TGTGCCAGCAGCCGGGGACAGCGTAATGAAAAACTGTTTTTT
clone_size: -
j_call: TRBJ1-4
d_call: TRBD1
v_call: TRBV7-9

cdr3_aa: CASSQSGLGRSNQPQHF
cdr3_nt: TGTGCCAGCAGCCAATCGGGGCTGGGTCGGAGCAATCAGCCCCAGCATTTT
clone_size: -
j_call: TRBJ1-5
d_call: -
v_call: TRBV16

cdr3_aa: CASSSGLADYEQYF
cdr3_nt: TGTGCCAGCAGTTCGGGACTAGCGGACTACGAGCAGTACTTC
clone_size: many
j_call: TRBJ2-7
d_call: TRBD2
v_call: TRBV27

cdr3_aa: CSVRAGNQPQHF
cdr3_nt: TGCAGCGTTAGGGCAGGCAATCAGCCCCAGCATTTT
clone_size: -
j_call: TRBJ1-5
d_call: -
v_call: TRBV29-1

cdr3_aa: CASSVEGLPNSPLHF
cdr3_nt: TGTGCCAGCAGCGTGGAGGGACTGCCGAATTCACCCCTCCACTTT
clone_size: -
j_call: TRBJ1-6
d_call: -
v_call: TRBV5-5

cdr3_aa: CASSLGYPSNYGYTF
cdr3_nt: TGTGCCAGCAGCTTAGGATATCCCTCTAACTATGGCTACACCTTC
clone_size: few
j_call: TRBJ1-2
d_call: -
v_call: TRBV7-2

cdr3_aa: CASSYNGVATNEKLFF
cdr3_nt: TGTGCCAGCAGTTACAACGGGGTGGCAACTAATGAAAAACTGTTTTTT
clone_size: many
j_call: TRBJ1-4
d_call: -
v_call: TRBV7-6

cdr3_aa: CATFSGIVTDTQYF
cdr3_nt: TGTGCCACCTTTAGCGGGATCGTCACAGATACGCAGTATTTT
clone_size: few
j_call: TRBJ2-3
d_call: TRBD2
v_call: TRBV6-2/TRBV6-3

cdr3_aa: CASSVGGRGSNEQFF
cdr3_nt: TGTGCCAGCAGCGTAGGCGGGAGGGGTAGCAATGAGCAGTTCTTC
clone_size: few
j_call: TRBJ2-1
d_call: TRBD2
v_call: TRBV9

cdr3_aa: CASSPGNSNQPQHF
cdr3_nt: TGTGCCAGCTCACCAGGTAATAGCAATCAGCCCCAGCATTTT
clone_size: few
j_call: TRBJ1-5
d_call: -
v_call: TRBV18

cdr3_aa: CASSLEVPGLSTKLFF
cdr3_nt: TGTGCCAGCAGCTTAGAGGTACCGGGCCTTAGCACCAAACTGTTTTTT
clone_size: few
j_call: TRBJ1-4
d_call: -
v_call: TRBV7-2

cdr3_aa: CASGLLGGAYEQYF
cdr3_nt: TGTGCCAGCGGCCTCTTAGGGGGCGCCTACGAGCAGTACTTC
clone_size: -
j_call: TRBJ2-7
d_call: TRBD1
v_call: TRBV12-3/TRBV12-4

cdr3_aa: CASSPPRTSGYQETQYF
cdr3_nt: TGTGCCAGCAGCCCCCCGAGGACTAGCGGGTACCAAGAGACCCAGTACTTC
clone_size: many
j_call: TRBJ2-5
d_call: TRBD2
v_call: TRBV7-9

cdr3_aa: CASSVETGGYTGELFF
cdr3_nt: TGTGCCAGCAGCGTAGAAACAGGGGGTTACACCGGGGAGCTGTTTTTT
clone_size: few
j_call: TRBJ2-2
d_call: TRBD1
v_call: TRBV9

cdr3_aa: CASSHSRSNEQFF
cdr3_nt: TGTGCCAGCAGTCACTCTCGGAGTAATGAGCAGTTCTTC
clone_size: -
j_call: TRBJ2-1
d_call: -
v_call: TRBV6-2/TRBV6-3

cdr3_aa: CASRGDRGLRQPQHF
cdr3_nt: TGTGCCAGCAGAGGGGACAGGGGGCTCCGACAGCCCCAGCATTTT
clone_size: few
j_call: TRBJ1-5
d_call: TRBD1
v_call: TRBV6-2/TRBV6-3

cdr3_aa: CAWRGVTDTQYF
cdr3_nt: TGTGCCTGGAGGGGCGTCACAGATACGCAGTATTTT
clone_size: -
j_call: TRBJ2-3
d_call: -
v_call: TRBV30

cdr3_aa: CSVKGAANTEAFF
cdr3_nt: TGCAGCGTGAAGGGGGCGGCGAACACTGAAGCTTTCTTT
clone_size: few
j_call: TRBJ1-1
d_call: TRBD1
v_call: TRBV29-1

cdr3_aa: CATSSYPGTGELFF
cdr3_nt: TGTGCCACCAGTAGCTATCCGGGCACCGGGGAGCTGTTTTTT
clone_size: -
j_call: TRBJ2-2
d_call: -
v_call: TRBV24-1

cdr3_aa: CASSLEQGRGTEAFF
cdr3_nt: TGTGCCAGCAGCTTGGAACAGGGGAGGGGCACTGAAGCTTTCTTT
clone_size: many
j_call: TRBJ1-1
d_call: TRBD1
v_call: TRBV7-9

cdr3_aa: CASSPPLGQGNTDTQYF
cdr3_nt: TGTGCCAGCTCACCACCACTGGGACAGGGCAACACAGATACGCAGTATTTT
clone_size: -
j_call: TRBJ2-3
d_call: TRBD1
v_call: TRBV18